Each of the 20 T cell receptor beta chains below was sequenced from the same sample in a study of T cell repertoires in cytomegalovirus infection. MiXCR, run by TCRdb on the reads, gives a single entry per CDR3 protein. Among 200,000 to 250,000 distinct CDR3 sequences, 9% to 15% were seen once, and the ten largest hold under 2%. The material sequenced was PBMCs. The receptors originated from a human donor in good health (CMV status not recorded). Some clones in this sample may be carry-over from other donors' samples.

In regard to this clonotype: One base away lies a much larger clone, so this may be a sequencing read error. The gene calls are TRBV11-3 and TRBJ2-1; D is undetermined. Germline V lookup: CDR1 SGHNT, CDR2 YENEEA. There are 12 residues in the CDR3. V was pared by 7 bases and J by 4 bases, with 8 bases between. The DNA for the CDR3 is TGTGCCAGCAACCGGGTATACAATGAGCAGTTCTTC. It codes for CASNRVYNEQFF.

The rearrangement links TRBV6-1 to TRBJ2-7; 8 bases map to TRBD2. J was trimmed by 6 bases and V by 5 bases; bases with no gene match: 9. This CDR3 contains 14 residues. The germline gives CDR1 MNHNS, CDR2 SASEGT. CDR3 sequence reads: CASSPRGGQREQYF. CDR3 coding DNA: TGTGCCAGCAGTCCCCGGGGGGGTCAGCGCGAGCAGTACTTC.

This clonotype was observed at least ten times. The chain combines TRBV10-3 with TRBJ1-6, with D maybe TRBD1 (6 bases). Trimming stripped 8 bases from V and 5 bases from J, with 13 bases between. The CDR3 contains 14 residues. Germline values: CDR1 ENHRY, CDR2 SYGVKD. The CDR3 region has the DNA TGTGCCATCTCACGGGCAGGGGATAATTCACCCCTCCACTTT. It yields the protein CAISRAGDNSPLHF.

In its sample, this clonotype was seen a few times. The rearrangement links TRBV20-1 to TRBJ1-1; perhaps TRBD1 as D (5 bases). CDR3 length equals 14 residues. Looked up from germline, CDR1 is DFQATT and CDR2 is SNEGSKA (reference sequence). V lost 4 bases to trimming and J lost 6 bases, with 18 bases between them. CDR3 amino acids: CSAKSSRGTPEAFF. Here the CDR3 DNA reads TGCAGTGCTAAATCCTCAAGGGGTACCCCTGAAGCTTTCTTT.

The table lists this clonotype with a few counts. The chain recombines TRBV10-3 with TRBJ2-5; D not certain. Germline CDR1 is ENHRY and CDR2 is SYGVKD. The germline V and J ends were trimmed by 2 bases and 5 bases, with 12 bases remaining between them. The CDR3 has 14 amino acids. CDR3: CAISEEEGWETQYF. In nucleotides, the CDR3 is TGTGCCATCAGTGAGGAAGAAGGATGGGAGACCCAGTACTTC.

In this sample, this clonotype turned up many times. This sequence joins TRBV20-1 and TRBJ2-3; D is unresolved. Germline lookup yields CDR1 DFQATT and CDR2 SNEGSKA (reference sequence). The CDR3 length is 11 residues. Trimming pared 5 bases from V and 8 bases from J, leaving 11 bases between. This chain's CDR3 is CSAPFLGTQYF. The CDR3 DNA reads as TGCAGTGCTCCCTTTTTGGGTACGCAGTATTTT.

The CDR3 DNA reads TGTGCCAGCAGCCTGGGACAGGTAGTCGATACGCAGTATTTT. As protein: CASSLGQVVDTQYF. This rearrangement joins TRBV6-2 or TRBV6-3 to TRBJ2-3, with 8 bases fitting TRBD1. The CDR3 is 14 amino acids. The ends lost 6 bases at V and 6 bases at J; junction bases unmatched: 8. Per germline, CDR1 MNHEY and CDR2 SVGEGT.

About this clonotype itself: Being one base from a much bigger clone, this may be a read error. This chain links TRBV6-8 with TRBJ2-5, with D maybe TRBD1 (6 bases). CDR1 and CDR2 (germline): MNHGY, SAAAGT. This CDR3 has 13 residues. V lost 6 bases to trimming and J lost 5 bases, with 13 bases between them. The CDR3 bases are TGTGCCAGCAGCATGCAGGGGCGGGAGACCCAGTACTTC. Its translation is CASSMQGRETQYF.

This clonotype was seen many times. The chain carries TRBV7-2 and TRBJ2-5; the match to TRBD2 covers 12 bases. The CDR3 consists of 14 residues. The V gene's germline CDR1 is SGHTA and CDR2 FQGNSA. V dropped 5 bases and J dropped 5; count of bases not matched to a gene: 3. In DNA, the CDR3 is TGTGCCAGCAGCAGGACTAGCGGGGTGGAGACCCAGTACTTC. This encodes CASSRTSGVETQYF.

The sample holds a few counts of this clonotype. The V call is TRBV5-1, the J call TRBJ2-3; possibly TRBD1 or TRBD2 for D (5 bases each). Deletions cut 2 bases from V and 1 base from J, with 14 bases between. The CDR3 covers 16 residues. The germline V gene encodes CDR1 SGHRS and CDR2 YFSETQ. CDR3 amino acids: CASSFGALGGTDTQYF. For the CDR3, the DNA is TGCGCCAGCAGCTTCGGGGCTCTGGGGGGCACAGATACGCAGTATTTT.

The chain combines TRBV7-2 with TRBJ2-5; D gene unclear. Trimming pared 0 bases from V and 4 bases from J, leaving 6 bases between. The CDR3 sequence is 13 residues long. Germline-derived CDR1 and CDR2 are SGHTA and FQGNSA. CDR3 protein: CASSLAGLETQYF. The CDR3 bases are TGTGCCAGCAGCTTAGCAGGGTTAGAGACCCAGTACTTC.

This clonotype was picked up many times. The chain couples TRBV19 to TRBJ2-3, with 12 bases lining up with TRBD2. This CDR3 comprises 16 residues. V shed 6 bases and J 2 bases; nucleotides not matched to a gene: 6. Germline CDR1 reads LNHDA; CDR2 reads SQIVND (reference sequence). The CDR3 bases are TGTGCCAGTAGGGGCCGACTAGCGGGAGTCACAGATACGCAGTATTTT. Protein: CASRGRLAGVTDTQYF.

This clonotype occurred many times. V is TRBV7-2 and J is TRBJ2-5, with a tentative D call TRBD2 (7 bases). V lost 3 bases and J 7 bases, leaving 18 bases between the germline ends. Germline-derived CDR1 and CDR2 are SGHTA and FQGNSA. The CDR3 totals 15 residues. In nucleotides, the CDR3 is TGTGCCAGCAGCTTTGAGGGGGGGACTGTGTGGACCCAGTACTTC. Its protein product is CASSFEGGTVWTQYF. Full variable domain (outside the CDR3, taken from reference TRBV7-2 and TRBJ2-5): GAGVSQSPSNKVTEKGKDVELRCDPISGHTALYWYRQSLGQGLEFLIYFQGNSAPDKSGLPSDRFSAERTGGSVSTLTIQRTQQEDSAVYLCASSFEGGTVWTQYFGPGTRLLVL.

This chain connects TRBV20-1 to TRBJ2-3; D is undetermined. The CDR3 runs 11 residues. In germline, CDR1 is DFQATT, CDR2 SNEGSKA (reference sequence). The V gene lost 5 bases and the J gene lost 4 bases, with 7 bases spanning the gap. The CDR3 here is CSAPHPDTQYF. The CDR3 coding sequence is TGCAGTGCTCCCCACCCAGATACGCAGTATTTT.

This clonotype has ten or more counts. The chain uses TRBV6-1 and TRBJ1-1; 9 bases agree with TRBD1. Trimming took 6 bases from V and 1 from J; bases not matched to a gene: 9. The CDR3 has 16 residues. Germline V CDR1 and CDR2: MNHNS, SASEGT. CDR3: CASRTDRGRGNTEAFF. The CDR3 DNA sequence: TGTGCCAGCAGGACCGACAGGGGGAGAGGGAACACTGAAGCTTTCTTT.

This clonotype was counted between two and nine times. The rearrangement joins TRBV20-1 to TRBJ1-2; D ambiguous. The CDR3 loop spans 15 amino acids. V was cut by 3 bases and J by 2 bases, with 16 bases left in between. The germline V gene encodes CDR1 DFQATT and CDR2 SNEGSKA (reference sequence). The CDR3 sequence is CSASFGQKVNYGYTF. The CDR3 DNA is TGCAGTGCTAGTTTTGGGCAGAAAGTAAACTATGGCTACACCTTC.

In this sample, this clonotype turned up many times. The chain joins TRBV28 to TRBJ1-1, with D tentatively TRBD1 (5 bases). V gave up 3 bases and J gave up 5 bases, with 16 bases separating them. CDR3 length: 15 amino acids. Germline-derived CDR1 and CDR2 are MDHEN and SYDVKM. The CDR3 DNA sequence: TGTGCCAGCAGTTTTGACCGGCAGGGTGGGACTGAAGCTTTCTTT. This codes for CASSFDRQGGTEAFF.

Of note for this clonotype: A clone one base away is much larger, so this may be a read error. V usage is TRBV19 and J usage is TRBJ2-5; D perhaps matches TRBD2 (5 bases). The CDR3 runs to 13 residues. CDR1 and CDR2 (germline): LNHDA, SQIVND (reference sequence). V lost 10 bases and J lost 5, with 17 bases in between. The CDR3 region has the DNA TGTGCCAATAGCCCAGAGGGAAGGGAGACCCAGTACTTC. This encodes CANSPEGRETQYF.

The chain links TRBV2 to TRBJ2-1, with unresolved D. This CDR3 region has 14 residues. Germline values: CDR1 SNHLY, CDR2 FYNNEI. V dropped 6 bases and J dropped 1 base, with 10 bases sitting between them. CDR3 protein: CASRLTLSYNEQFF. The CDR3 nucleotides are TGTGCCAGCAGGCTGACCCTTTCCTACAATGAGCAGTTCTTC.

This clonotype has at least ten counts. V is TRBV10-3 and J is TRBJ2-5; 7 positions agree with TRBD2. The CDR3 consists of 14 residues. Per germline, CDR1 ENHRY and CDR2 SYGVKD. V shed 4 bases, J shed 5 bases, and the junction held 7 bases outside the gene matches. This chain's CDR3 is CAISVGGFGETQYF. CDR3 DNA: TGTGCCATCAGTGTCGGGGGGTTTGGTGAGACCCAGTACTTC.